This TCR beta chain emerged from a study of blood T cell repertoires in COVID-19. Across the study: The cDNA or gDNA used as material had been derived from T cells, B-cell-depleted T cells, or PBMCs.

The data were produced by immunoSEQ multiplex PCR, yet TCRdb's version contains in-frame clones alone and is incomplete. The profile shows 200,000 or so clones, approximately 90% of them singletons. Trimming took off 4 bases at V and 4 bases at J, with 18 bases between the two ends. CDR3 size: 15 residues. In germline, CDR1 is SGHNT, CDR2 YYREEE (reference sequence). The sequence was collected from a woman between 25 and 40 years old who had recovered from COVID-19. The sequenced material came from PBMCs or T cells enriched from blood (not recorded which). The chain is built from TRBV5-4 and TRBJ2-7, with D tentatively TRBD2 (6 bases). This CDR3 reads CASSPGRGKPYEQYF. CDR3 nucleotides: TGTGCCAGCAGCCCGGGCCGGGGGAAGCCTTACGAGCAGTACTTC. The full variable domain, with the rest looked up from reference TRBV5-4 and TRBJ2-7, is ETGVTQSPTHLIKTRGQQVTLRCSSQSGHNTVSWYQQALGQGPQFIFQYYREEENGRGNFPPRFSGLQFPNYSSELNVNALELDDSALYLCASSPGRGKPYEQYFGPGTRLTVT.